The 2 T cell receptor beta chains below were found in one sample sequenced in a study of human T cells and chemical hapten exposure. Time point noted: pre-sensitization, week 0. The sample's treatment: therapeutic diphenylcyclopropenone sensitization with weekly scalp DPC. Via MiXCR, TCRdb re-called the RACE reads, giving one row per CDR3 protein. The data contain over 300,000 distinct CDR3 sequences, around 5.5% of them singletons. The sequenced sample was whole blood, obtained in connection with sensitization to the hapten diphenylcyclopropenone (DPC). These receptors all stem from a woman in her fifties or sixties with alopecia areata. Some clones in this sample may be carry-over from other donors' samples.

Notes on this clonotype: A much larger clone differs by one base, so this may be a read error. The chain has TRBV2 and TRBJ2-3; D gene ambiguous. Germline CDR1 reads SNHLY; CDR2 reads FYNNEI. CDR3 length equals 10 residues. The CDR3 sequence: CASSAISQDF. The CDR3 bases are TGTGCCAGCAGTGCAATTAGTCAGGATTTT.

The sample holds many counts of this clonotype. The chain is built from TRBV29-1 and TRBJ2-7, with D tentatively TRBD2 (6 bases). Looked up from germline, CDR1 is SQVTM and CDR2 is ANQGSEA. The CDR3 loop spans 12 amino acids. Trimming took off 5 bases at V and 5 bases at J, with 13 bases between the two ends. This CDR3 reads CSVLGGSDEQYF. The DNA of the CDR3 is TGCAGCGTTTTAGGAGGGTCCGACGAGCAGTACTTC.